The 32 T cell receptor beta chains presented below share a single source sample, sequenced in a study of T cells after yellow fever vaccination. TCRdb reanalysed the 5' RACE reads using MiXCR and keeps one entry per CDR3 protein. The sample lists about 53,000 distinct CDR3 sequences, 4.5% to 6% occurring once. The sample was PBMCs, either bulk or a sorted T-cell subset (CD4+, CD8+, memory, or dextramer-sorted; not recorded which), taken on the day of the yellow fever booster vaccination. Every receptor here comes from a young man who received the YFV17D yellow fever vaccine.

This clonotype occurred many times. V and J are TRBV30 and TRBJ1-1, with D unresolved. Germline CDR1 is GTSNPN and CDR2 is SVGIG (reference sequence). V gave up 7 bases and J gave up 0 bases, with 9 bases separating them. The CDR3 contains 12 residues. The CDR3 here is CALEGMNTEAFF. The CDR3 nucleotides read TGTGCCTTAGAGGGAATGAACACTGAAGCTTTCTTT.

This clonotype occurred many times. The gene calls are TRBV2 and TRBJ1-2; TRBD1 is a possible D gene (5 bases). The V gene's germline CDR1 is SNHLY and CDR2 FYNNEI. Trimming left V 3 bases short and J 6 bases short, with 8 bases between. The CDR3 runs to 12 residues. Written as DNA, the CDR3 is TGTGCCAGCAGTGATTGGGGGAATGGCTACACCTTC. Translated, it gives CASSDWGNGYTF.

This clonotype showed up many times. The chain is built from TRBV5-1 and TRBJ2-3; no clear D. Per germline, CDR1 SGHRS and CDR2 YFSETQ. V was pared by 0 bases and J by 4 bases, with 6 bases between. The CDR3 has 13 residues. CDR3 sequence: CASSLEAPDTQYF. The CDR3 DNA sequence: TGCGCCAGCAGCTTGGAGGCTCCAGATACGCAGTATTTT.

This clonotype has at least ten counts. CDR3 loop: CASSTEGGGAVNEQFF. CDR3 DNA: TGTGCCAGCAGCACGGAGGGCGGGGGGGCGGTCAATGAGCAGTTCTTC. The chain has TRBV5-4 and TRBJ2-1; 9 nucleotides agree with TRBD2. With V trimmed by 4 bases and J by 6 bases, 11 bases remained unmatched. This CDR3 spans 16 amino acids. CDR1 and CDR2 (germline): SGHNT, YYREEE (reference sequence). The full variable domain, in which reference TRBV5-4 and TRBJ2-1 provide the parts outside the CDR3, is ETGVTQSPTHLIKTRGQQVTLRCSSQSGHNTVSWYQQALGQGPQFIFQYYREEENGRGNFPPRFSGLQFPNYSSELNVNALELDDSALYLCASSTEGGGAVNEQFFGPGTRLTVL.

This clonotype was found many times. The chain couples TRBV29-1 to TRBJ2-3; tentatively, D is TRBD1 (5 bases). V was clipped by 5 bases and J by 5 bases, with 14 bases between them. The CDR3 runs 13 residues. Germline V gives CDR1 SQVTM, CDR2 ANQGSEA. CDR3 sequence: CSVTGPNKDTQYF. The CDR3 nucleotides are TGCAGCGTTACAGGACCCAACAAAGATACGCAGTATTTT.

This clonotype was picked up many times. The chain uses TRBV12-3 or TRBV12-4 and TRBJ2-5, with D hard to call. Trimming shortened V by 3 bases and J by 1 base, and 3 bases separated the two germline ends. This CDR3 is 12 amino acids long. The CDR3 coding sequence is TGTGCCAGCAGTTTGGGCCAAGAGACCCAGTACTTC. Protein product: CASSLGQETQYF.

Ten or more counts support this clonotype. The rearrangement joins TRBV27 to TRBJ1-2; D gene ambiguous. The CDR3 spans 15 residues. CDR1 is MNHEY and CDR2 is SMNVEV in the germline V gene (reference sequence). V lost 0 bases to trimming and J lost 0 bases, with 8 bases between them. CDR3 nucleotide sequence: TGTGCCAGCAGTTTATCGCCAGGATCTAACTATGGCTACACCTTC. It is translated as CASSLSPGSNYGYTF.

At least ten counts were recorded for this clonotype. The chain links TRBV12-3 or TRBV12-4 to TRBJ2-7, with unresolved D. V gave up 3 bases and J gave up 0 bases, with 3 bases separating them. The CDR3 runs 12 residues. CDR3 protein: CASSFGSYEQYV. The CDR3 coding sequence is TGTGCCAGCAGTTTCGGCTCCTACGAGCAGTACGTC.

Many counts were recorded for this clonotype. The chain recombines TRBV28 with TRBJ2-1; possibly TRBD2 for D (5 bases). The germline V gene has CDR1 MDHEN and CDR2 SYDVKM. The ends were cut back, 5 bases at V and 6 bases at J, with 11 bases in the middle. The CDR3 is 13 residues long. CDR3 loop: CASSHRGPNEQFF. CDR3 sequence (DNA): TGTGCCAGCAGTCATCGGGGTCCCAATGAGCAGTTCTTC.

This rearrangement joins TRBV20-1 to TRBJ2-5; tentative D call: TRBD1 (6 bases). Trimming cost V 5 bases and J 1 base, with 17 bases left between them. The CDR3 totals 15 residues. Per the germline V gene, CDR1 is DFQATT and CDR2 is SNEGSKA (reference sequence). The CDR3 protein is CSAGLLRQVQETQYF. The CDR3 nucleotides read TGCAGTGCTGGCCTCCTTCGACAGGTCCAAGAGACCCAGTACTTC.

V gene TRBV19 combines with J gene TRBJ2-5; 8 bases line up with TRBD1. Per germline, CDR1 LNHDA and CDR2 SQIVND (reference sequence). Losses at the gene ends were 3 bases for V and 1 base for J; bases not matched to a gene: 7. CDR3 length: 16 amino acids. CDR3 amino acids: CASSITSGGPQETQYF. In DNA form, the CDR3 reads TGTGCCAGTAGTATCACGTCAGGGGGCCCCCAAGAGACCCAGTACTTC.

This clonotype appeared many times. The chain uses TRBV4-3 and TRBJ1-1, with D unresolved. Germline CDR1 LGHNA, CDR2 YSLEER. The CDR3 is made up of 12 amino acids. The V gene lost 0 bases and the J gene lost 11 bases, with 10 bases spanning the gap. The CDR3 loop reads CASSQDRVVAFF. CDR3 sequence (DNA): TGCGCCAGCAGCCAAGATAGAGTTGTGGCTTTCTTT.

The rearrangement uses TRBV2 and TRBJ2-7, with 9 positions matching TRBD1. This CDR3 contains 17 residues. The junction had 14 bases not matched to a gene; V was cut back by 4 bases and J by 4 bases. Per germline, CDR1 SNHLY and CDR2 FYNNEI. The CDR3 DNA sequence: TGTGCCAGCAGTGGGGGTACCCGGGACAGGGACGAGTACGAGCAGTACGTC. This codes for CASSGGTRDRDEYEQYV.

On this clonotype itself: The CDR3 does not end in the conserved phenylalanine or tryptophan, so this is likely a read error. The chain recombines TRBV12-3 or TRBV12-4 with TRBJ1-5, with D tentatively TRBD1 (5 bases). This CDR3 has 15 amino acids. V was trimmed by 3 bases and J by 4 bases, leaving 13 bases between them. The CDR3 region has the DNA TGTGCCAGCAGTTTCGCCAGGGCGGGGAATCAGCCCCAGCATATT. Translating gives CASSFARAGNQPQHI.

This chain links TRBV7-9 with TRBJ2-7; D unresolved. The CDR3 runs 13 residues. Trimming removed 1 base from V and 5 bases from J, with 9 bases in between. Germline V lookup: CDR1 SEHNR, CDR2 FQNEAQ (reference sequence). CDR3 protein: CASSLELPNEQYF. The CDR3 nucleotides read TGTGCCAGCAGCTTAGAGCTCCCTAACGAGCAGTACTTC.

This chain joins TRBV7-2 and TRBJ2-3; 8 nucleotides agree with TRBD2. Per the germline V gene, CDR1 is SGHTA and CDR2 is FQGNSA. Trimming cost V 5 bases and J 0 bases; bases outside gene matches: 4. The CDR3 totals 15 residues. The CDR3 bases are TGTGCCAGCAGCCCCTGGACTAGCAGCACAGATACGCAGTATTTT. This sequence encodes CASSPWTSSTDTQYF. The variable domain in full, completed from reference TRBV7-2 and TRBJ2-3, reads GAGVSQSPSNKVTEKGKDVELRCDPISGHTALYWYRQSLGQGLEFLIYFQGNSAPDKSGLPSDRFSAERTGGSVSTLTIQRTQQEDSAVYLCASSPWTSSTDTQYFGPGTRLTVL.

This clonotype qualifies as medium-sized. The CDR3 reads CASSLALGRSYGYTF. DNA for the CDR3: TGTGCCAGCAGTTTAGCGCTAGGCAGGAGCTATGGCTACACCTTC. This chain connects TRBV12-3 or TRBV12-4 to TRBJ1-2; D uncertain. Trimming took 0 bases from V and 4 from J, leaving 12 bases between them. The CDR3 is made up of 15 amino acids.

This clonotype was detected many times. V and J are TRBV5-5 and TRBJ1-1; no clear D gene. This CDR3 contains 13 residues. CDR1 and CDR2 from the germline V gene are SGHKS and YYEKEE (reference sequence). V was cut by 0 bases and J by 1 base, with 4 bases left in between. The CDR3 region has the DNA TGTGCCAGCAGCTTGGAAGGGAACACTGAAGCTTTCTTT. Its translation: CASSLEGNTEAFF.

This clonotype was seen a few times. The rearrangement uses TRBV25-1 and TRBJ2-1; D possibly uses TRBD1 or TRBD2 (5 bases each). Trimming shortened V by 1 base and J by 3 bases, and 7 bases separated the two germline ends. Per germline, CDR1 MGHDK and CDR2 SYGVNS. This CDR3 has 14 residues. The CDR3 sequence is CASSESGHYNEQFF. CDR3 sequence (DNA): TGTGCCAGCAGTGAATCGGGGCACTACAATGAGCAGTTCTTC.

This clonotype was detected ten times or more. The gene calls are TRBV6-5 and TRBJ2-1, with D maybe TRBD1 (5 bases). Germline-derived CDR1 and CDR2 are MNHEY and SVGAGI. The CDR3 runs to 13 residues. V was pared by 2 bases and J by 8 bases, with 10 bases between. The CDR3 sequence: CASSYEQGDEQFF. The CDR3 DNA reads TGTGCCAGCAGTTACGAGCAGGGCGATGAGCAGTTCTTC.

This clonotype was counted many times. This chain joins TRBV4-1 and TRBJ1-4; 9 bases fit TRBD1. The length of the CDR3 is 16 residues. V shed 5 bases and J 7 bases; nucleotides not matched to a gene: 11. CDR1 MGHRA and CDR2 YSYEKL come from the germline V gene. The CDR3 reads CASSTQRTGVVEKLFF. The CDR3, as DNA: TGCGCCAGCAGCACTCAAAGGACAGGGGTCGTTGAAAAACTGTTTTTT.

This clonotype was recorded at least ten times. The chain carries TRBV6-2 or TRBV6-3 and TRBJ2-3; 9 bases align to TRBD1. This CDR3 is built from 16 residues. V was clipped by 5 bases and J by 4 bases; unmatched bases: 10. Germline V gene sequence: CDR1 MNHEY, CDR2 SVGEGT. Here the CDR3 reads CASSRRTGEVSDTQYF. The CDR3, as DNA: TGTGCCAGCAGTAGAAGGACAGGGGAAGTTTCAGATACGCAGTATTTT.

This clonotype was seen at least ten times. As DNA, the CDR3 is TGCGCCAGCAGCTTGATCGGGACAGGGAACTACGAGCAGTACTTC. As protein: CASSLIGTGNYEQYF. This chain links TRBV5-1 with TRBJ2-7; 9 bases map to TRBD1. V shed 1 base and J 3 bases; nucleotides not matched to a gene: 5. Germline CDR1 and CDR2: SGHRS and YFSETQ. The CDR3 contains 15 residues.

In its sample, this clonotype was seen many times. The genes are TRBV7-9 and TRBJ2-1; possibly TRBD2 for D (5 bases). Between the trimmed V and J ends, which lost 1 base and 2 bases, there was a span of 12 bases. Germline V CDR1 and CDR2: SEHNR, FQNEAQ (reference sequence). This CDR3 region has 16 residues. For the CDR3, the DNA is TGTGCCAGCAGCTTAGGGGAAGTAGCGCCCTACAATGAGCAGTTCTTC. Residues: CASSLGEVAPYNEQFF.

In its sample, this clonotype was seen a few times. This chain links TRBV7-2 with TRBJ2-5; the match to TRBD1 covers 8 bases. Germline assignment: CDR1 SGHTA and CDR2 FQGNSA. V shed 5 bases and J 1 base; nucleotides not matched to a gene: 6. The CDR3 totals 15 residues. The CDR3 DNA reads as TGTGCCAGCAGCCCCGCCGGACAGGGCCAAGAGACCCAGTACTTC. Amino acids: CASSPAGQGQETQYF.

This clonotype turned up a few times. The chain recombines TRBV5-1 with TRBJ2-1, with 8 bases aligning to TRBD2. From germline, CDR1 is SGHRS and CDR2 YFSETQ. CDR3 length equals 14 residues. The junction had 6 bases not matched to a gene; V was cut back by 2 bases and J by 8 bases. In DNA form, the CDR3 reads TGCGCCAGCAGCTTCTCCGGGGGGGCCTATGAGCAGTTCTTC. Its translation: CASSFSGGAYEQFF.

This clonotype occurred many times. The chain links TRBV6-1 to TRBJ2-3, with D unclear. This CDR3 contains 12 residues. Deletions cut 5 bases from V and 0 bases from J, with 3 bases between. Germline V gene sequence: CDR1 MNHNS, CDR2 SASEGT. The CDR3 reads CASSISTDTQYF. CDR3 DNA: TGTGCCAGCAGTATTAGCACAGATACGCAGTATTTT.

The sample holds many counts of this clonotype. The CDR3 nucleotides read TGTGCCAGCGTGGGGGGAACTGAAGCTTTCTTT. Its protein is CASVGGTEAFF. J is TRBJ1-1 and V is TRBV7-2; D might be TRBD1 (5 bases). Trimming took off 8 bases at V and 5 bases at J, with 9 bases between the two ends. The germline CDR1 and CDR2 sequences are SGHTA and FQGNSA. There are 11 residues in the CDR3.

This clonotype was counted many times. In nucleotides, the CDR3 is TGTGCCAGCAGCTTAAAGGAACAGCCCTCCATTAGGGCCCAGCATTTT. Encoded protein: CASSLKEQPSIRAQHF. The chain joins TRBV7-8 to TRBJ1-5; no reliable D call. The germline gives CDR1 SGHVS, CDR2 FQNEAQ. Trimming stripped 2 bases from V and 11 bases from J, with 22 bases between. CDR3 size: 16 residues.

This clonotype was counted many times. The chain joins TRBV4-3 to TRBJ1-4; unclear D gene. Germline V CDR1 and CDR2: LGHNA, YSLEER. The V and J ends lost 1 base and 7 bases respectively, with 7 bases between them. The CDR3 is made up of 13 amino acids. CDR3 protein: CASSQGAVEKLFF. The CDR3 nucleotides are TGCGCCAGCAGCCAAGGAGCCGTTGAAAAACTGTTTTTT.

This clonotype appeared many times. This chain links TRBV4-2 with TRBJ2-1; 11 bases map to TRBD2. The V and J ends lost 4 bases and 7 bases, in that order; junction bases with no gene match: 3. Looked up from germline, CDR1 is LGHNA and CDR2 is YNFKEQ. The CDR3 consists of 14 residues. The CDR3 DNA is TGTGCCAGCAGCCCGACTAGCGGGAAGAATGAGCAGTTCTTC. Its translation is CASSPTSGKNEQFF.

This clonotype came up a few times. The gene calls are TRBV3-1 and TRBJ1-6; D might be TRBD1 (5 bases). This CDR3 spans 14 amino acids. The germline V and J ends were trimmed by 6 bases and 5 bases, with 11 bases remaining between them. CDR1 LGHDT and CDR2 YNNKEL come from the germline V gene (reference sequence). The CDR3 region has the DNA TGTGCCAGCAGTGGGACGGCAGATAATTCACCCCTCCACTTT. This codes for CASSGTADNSPLHF.